One T cell receptor beta chain is described in this entry. It lacks a known antigen. The record has no base qualities; no much larger clone is one base away. Spanning cysteine to phenylalanine, the CDR3 consists of 13 amino acids. The retained sequence is limited to the CDR3, 39 bases, with the frame set at the first base. Sequences MGHDK (CDR1) and SYGVNS (CDR2) are obtained from the germline V gene. The V and J ends are trimmed by 7 bases and 6 bases, leaving 15 bases between them. Repertoires were sampled repeatedly over the course of chemoradiotherapy so that clonal expansion in the tumor microenvironment could be followed. This sample was taken from a study of chemoradiotherapy in HPV16-positive cancers (dated by TCRdb to the early 2020s). Turning to the overall study: Functional T-cell assays on cells from two HPV16-positive patients defined candidate HPV-specific T-cell clones and common TCR motifs. The candidate HPV-specific TCRs and motifs were subsequently tracked in TCR repertoires obtained from 90 or so patients with HPV-related cancers. The study asked whether T-cell immunity to the HPV oncoproteins E6 and E7 changes during chemoradiotherapy and whether this immunity affects survival. On the study overall, not on this receptor specifically: In HPV16-positive patients, expansion of HPV-responsive T cells during chemoradiotherapy was associated with improved recurrence-free survival. Expansion of candidate HPV-specific clones and E7-related TCR motifs was observed in the tumor microenvironment during treatment, whereas no such expansion was observed for non-HPV-specific T cells. The functional definition of HPV-specific T cells came from only two HPV16-positive patients, and the survival association was reported for HPV16-positive patients.

Receptor libraries were prepared by the immunoSEQ multiplex PCR assay. This immuneACCESS table, as held by TCRdb, lists in-frame sequences with V and J called but not all clones. Of the missing ones, under half trace to an unresolved V gene in checked studies; the others have no known cause. The sample table shows approximately 14,000 clones, and about three quarters are seen once. The ten largest clones represent roughly 1.4% of the sample. This sample was obtained from a patient who underwent chemoradiotherapy. The sequence came from a human donor with HPV-associated anogenital cancer. The chain joins TRBV25-1 to TRBJ1-1; TRBD1 is possibly the D segment (6 matching bases). The CDR3 region reads CASKAGGAPEAFF. The nucleotide sequence is TGTGCCAGCAAAGCCGGGGGGGCCCCTGAAGCTTTCTTT.